This TCR beta chain appears in the sequencing data of a study of shared clonotypes between healthy human individuals. Across the whole study: The people who gave samples were a couple of women and a few men aged 18 to 49.

In the source study's methods: Filtering differed since immunoSEQ provided only junctions, with no quality scores. TCRdb's copy holds only in-frame clones and misses some; the assay was immunoSEQ multiplex PCR. V and J calls and clone size are copied from that table; D and trimming were computed from the DNA. The sample carries 950,000 to 1,100,000 clones, about 75% recorded once. The CDR3 length is 12 residues. V was cut by 11 bases and J by 1 base, with 10 bases left in between. The V gene's germline CDR1 is MNHNS and CDR2 SASEGT. Sequenced sample: memory CD4+ T cells sorted from blood. Noted subset: CD45RA-negative fraction. The clonotype was recovered from a young man in good health. The J gene is TRBJ2-3, the V gene TRBV6-1; D may be TRBD2 (6 bases). The CDR3 sequence is CAHGSRTDTQYF. CDR3 in DNA: TGTGCCCACGGGAGTCGCACAGATACGCAGTATTTT.